This T cell receptor (beta chain) originates from a study of CD8 T cells in ankylosing spondylitis (dated by TCRdb to the late 2010s). About the investigation overall: The study profiled T cell receptor beta repertoires in healthy donors and ankylosing spondylitis patients to find disease-linked TCR variants. The full study cohort was made up of roughly 25 ankylosing spondylitis patients and 108 healthy donors. Samples of peripheral blood were taken, and for ankylosing spondylitis patients, synovial fluid was collected as well.

This clonotype was detected ten times or more. This clone's antigen is unknown. The junction departs from the called germline gene at one end, perhaps through a read error. Sequenced on an Illumina HiSeq 2500. TCR beta libraries were prepared by quantitative 5'-RACE with molecular barcodes. In the paper's pipeline: A new computational method based on a probabilistic model of VDJ rearrangement was used to identify disease-linked TCR variants. Clones were called with MiXCR by TCRdb after fastp trimmed the public reads at Q25, and only in-frame beta chains were retained. Rows matching on CDR3 protein sequence are summarized as one entry with the most common DNA and genes. TCRdb's processing, not the authors' own work, is the source of the V and J calls. A total of some 250,000 distinct CDR3 sequences appear in this sample, around 9.1% of them only once. Around 7% of the sample is held by the ten biggest clonotypes.

Summary of the overall study and its limitations: Some TCR beta motif variants had previously been reported in synovial fluid and blood of reactive arthritis patients, which suggested common disease-initiation mechanisms. Blood from ankylosing spondylitis patients appeared to be characterized by a TCR beta motif made up of under ten highly homologous amino acid variants. In peripheral blood, the disease-linked clones were found at relatively low frequencies and had a CD8+ phenotype. The disease-linked clones were reported to be significantly enriched in matched synovial fluid samples from ankylosing spondylitis patients.

Measured from the cysteine to the phenylalanine, the CDR3 is 14 residues long. The CDR3 DNA has 42 bases and is translated from base 1. Based on the germline V gene (reference sequence), the CDR1 and CDR2 sequences are LNHDA and SQIVND. Sequencing used blood, either unsorted or a sorted T cell fraction (not recorded which). This chain is built from TRBV19 and TRBJ2-7; a tentative D call is TRBD1 (5 bases match). The TCR comes from a male donor with ankylosing spondylitis or in good health (not recorded which). The DNA sequence reads TGTGCCAGTAGTGACCTAGACAGTTCCCCCACCCTGATCTTC. It specifies CASSDLDSSPTLIF.